This TCR beta chain originates from a study of blood T cell repertoires in COVID-19. Looking at the study overall: Italy, Spain and the United States were the sources of the convalescent and acute COVID-19 samples. T cells, B-cell-depleted T cells, or PBMCs provided the cDNA or gDNA that served as material.

Per the original methods: It was from reference gene primer amplification that nucleated cell counts were estimated. Some clones are missing from TCRdb's copy, which holds only in-frame ones; the method was immunoSEQ multiplex PCR. V, J and clone size are those of that table, while D and trimming were read from the DNA. The table includes over 100,000 clones, around 80% detected once. The germline V gene has CDR1 SGHTA and CDR2 FQGNSA. CDR3 length: 17 residues. The junction had 9 bases not matched to a gene; V was cut back by 3 bases and J by 2 bases. The sample consisted of peripheral blood. The sequence came from a human donor in a cohort sampled during active or convalescent COVID-19. The chain carries TRBV7-2 and TRBJ2-5; 10 bases match TRBD2. CDR3 DNA sequence: TGTGCCAGCAGCTTCGGGCCTAGCGGGGGTCGACAAGAGACCCAGTACTTC. Amino acids: CASSFGPSGGRQETQYF.